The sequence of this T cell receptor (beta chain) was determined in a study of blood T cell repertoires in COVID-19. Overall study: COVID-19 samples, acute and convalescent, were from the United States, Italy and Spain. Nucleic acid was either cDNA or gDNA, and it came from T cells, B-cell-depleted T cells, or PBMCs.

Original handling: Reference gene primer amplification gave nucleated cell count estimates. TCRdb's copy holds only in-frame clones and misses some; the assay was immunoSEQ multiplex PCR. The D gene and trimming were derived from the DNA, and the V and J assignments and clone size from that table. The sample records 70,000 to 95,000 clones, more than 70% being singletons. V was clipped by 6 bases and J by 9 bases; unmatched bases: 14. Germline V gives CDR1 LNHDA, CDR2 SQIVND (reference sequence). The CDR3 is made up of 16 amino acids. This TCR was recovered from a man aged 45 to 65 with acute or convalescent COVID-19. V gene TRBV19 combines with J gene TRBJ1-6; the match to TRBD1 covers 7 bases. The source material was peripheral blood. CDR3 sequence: CASSARDSGIVSPLHF. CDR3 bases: TGTGCCAGTAGCGCCCGGGACAGCGGAATAGTTTCACCCCTCCACTTT.